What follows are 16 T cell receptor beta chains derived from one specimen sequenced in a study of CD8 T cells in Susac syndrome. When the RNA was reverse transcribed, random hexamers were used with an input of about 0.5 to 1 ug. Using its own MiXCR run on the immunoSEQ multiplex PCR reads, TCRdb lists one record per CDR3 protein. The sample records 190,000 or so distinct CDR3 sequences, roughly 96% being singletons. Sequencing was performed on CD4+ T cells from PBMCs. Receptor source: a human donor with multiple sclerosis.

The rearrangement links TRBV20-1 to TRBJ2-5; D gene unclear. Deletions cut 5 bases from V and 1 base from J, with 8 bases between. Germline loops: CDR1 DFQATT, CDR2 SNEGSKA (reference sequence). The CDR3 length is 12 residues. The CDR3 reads CSARLVQETQYF. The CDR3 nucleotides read TGCAGTGCTCGACTGGTCCAAGAGACCCAGTACTTC.

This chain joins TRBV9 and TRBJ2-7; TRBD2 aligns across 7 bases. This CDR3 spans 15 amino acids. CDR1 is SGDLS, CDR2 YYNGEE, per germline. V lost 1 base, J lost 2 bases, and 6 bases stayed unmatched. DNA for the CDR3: TGTGCCAGCAGCGTATTGGCTAGCGGAACCTACGAGCAGTACTTC. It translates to CASSVLASGTYEQYF.

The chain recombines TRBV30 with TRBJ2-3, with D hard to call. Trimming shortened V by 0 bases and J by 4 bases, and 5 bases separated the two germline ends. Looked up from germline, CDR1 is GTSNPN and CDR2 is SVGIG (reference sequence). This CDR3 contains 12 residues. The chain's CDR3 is CAWSVTPDTQYF. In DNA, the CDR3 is TGTGCCTGGAGTGTAACTCCAGATACGCAGTATTTT. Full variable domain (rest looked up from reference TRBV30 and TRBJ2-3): SQTIHQWPATLVQPVGSPLSLECTVEGTSNPNLYWYRQAAGRGLQLLFYSVGIGQISSEVPQNLSASRPQDRQFILSSKKLLLSDSGFYLCAWSVTPDTQYFGPGTRLTVL.

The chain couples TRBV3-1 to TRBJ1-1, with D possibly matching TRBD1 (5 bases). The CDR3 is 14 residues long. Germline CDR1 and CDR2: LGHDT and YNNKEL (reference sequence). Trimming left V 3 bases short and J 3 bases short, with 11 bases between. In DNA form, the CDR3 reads TGTGCCAGCAGCCAGCCAGGGTCGGACACTGAAGCTTTCTTT. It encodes CASSQPGSDTEAFF.

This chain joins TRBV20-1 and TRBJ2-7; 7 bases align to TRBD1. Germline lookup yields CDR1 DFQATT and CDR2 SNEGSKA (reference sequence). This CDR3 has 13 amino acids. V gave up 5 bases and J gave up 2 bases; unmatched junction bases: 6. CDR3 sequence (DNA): TGCAGTGCTGATGGACAGGTGGCCTACGAGCAGTACTTC. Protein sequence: CSADGQVAYEQYF.

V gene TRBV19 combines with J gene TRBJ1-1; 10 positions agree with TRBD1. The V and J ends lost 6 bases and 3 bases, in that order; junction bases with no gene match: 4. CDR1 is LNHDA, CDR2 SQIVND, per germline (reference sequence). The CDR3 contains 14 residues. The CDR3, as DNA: TGTGCCAGTAGCACGGACAGGGGGGACACTGAAGCTTTCTTT. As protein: CASSTDRGDTEAFF.

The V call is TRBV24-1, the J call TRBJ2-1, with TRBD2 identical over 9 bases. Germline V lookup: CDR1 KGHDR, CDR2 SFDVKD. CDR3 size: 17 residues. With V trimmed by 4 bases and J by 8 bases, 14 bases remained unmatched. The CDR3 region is CATSDRQGWLAGHEQFF. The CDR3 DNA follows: TGTGCCACCAGTGACCGACAGGGTTGGCTAGCGGGACATGAGCAGTTCTTC.

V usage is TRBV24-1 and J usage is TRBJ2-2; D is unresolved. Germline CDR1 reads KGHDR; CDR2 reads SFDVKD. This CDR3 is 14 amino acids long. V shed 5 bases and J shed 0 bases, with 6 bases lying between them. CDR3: CATSVSANTGELFF. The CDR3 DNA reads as TGTGCCACCAGTGTCAGCGCGAACACCGGGGAGCTGTTTTTT.

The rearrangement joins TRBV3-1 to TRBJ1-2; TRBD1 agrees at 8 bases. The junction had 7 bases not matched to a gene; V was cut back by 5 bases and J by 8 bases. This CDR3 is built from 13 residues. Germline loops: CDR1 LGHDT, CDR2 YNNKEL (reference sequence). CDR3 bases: TGTGCCAGCAGCATCAGGGGGCACGGCGGCTACACCTTC. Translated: CASSIRGHGGYTF.

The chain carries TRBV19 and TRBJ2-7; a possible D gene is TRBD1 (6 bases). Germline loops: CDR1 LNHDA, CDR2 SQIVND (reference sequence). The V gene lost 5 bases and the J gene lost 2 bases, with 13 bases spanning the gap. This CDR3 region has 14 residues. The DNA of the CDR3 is TGTGCCAGTAGTCTCCCTGGGACAACCTACGAGCAGTACTTC. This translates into CASSLPGTTYEQYF.

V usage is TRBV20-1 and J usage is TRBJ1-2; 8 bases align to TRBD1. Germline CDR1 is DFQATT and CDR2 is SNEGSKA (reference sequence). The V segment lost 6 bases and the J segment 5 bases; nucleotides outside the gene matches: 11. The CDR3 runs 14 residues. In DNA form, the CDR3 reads TGCAGTGCCGCCCGGACAGGGAATGAGTATGGCTACACCTTC. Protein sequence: CSAARTGNEYGYTF.

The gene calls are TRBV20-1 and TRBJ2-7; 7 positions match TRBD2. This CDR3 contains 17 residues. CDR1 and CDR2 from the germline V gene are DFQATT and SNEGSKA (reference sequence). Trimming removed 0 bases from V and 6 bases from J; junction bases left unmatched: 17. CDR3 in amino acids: CSARDPLRGSPGSEQYF. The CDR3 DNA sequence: TGCAGTGCTAGAGATCCCCTCCGCGGGAGCCCGGGTTCCGAGCAGTACTTC.

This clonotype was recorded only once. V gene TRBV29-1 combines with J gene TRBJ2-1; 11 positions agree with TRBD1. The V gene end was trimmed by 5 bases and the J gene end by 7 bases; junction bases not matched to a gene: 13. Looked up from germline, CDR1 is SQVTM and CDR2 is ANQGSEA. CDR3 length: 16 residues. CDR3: CSVPQWGTGGDNEQFF. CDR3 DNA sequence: TGCAGCGTTCCCCAGTGGGGGACAGGGGGTGATAATGAGCAGTTCTTC.

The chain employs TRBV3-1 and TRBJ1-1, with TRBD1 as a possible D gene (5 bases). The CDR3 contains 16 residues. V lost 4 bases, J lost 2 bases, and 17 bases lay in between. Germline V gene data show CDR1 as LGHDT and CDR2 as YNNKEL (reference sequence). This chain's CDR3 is CASSRIWGGRNTEAFF. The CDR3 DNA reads TGTGCCAGCAGCCGCATATGGGGGGGACGAAACACTGAAGCTTTCTTT. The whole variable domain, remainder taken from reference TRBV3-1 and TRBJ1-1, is DTAVSQTPKYLVTQMGNDKSIKCEQNLGHDTMYWYKQDSKKFLKIMFSYNNKELIINETVPNRFSPKSPDKAHLNLHINSLELGDSAVYFCASSRIWGGRNTEAFFGQGTRLTVV.

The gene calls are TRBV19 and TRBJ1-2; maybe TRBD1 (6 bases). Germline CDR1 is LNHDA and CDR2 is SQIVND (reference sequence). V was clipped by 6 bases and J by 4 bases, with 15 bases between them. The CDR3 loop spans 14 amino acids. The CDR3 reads CASSLTPDSYGYTF. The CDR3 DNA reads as TGTGCCAGTAGCCTCACTCCGGACAGCTATGGCTACACCTTC. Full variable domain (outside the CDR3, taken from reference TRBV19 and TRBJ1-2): DGGITQSPKYLFRKEGQNVTLSCEQNLNHDAMYWYRQDPGQGLRLIYYSQIVNDFQKGDIAEGYSVSREKKESFPLTVTSAQKNPTAFYLCASSLTPDSYGYTFGSGTRLTVV.

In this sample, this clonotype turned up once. CDR3 coding DNA: TGCGCCAGCAGCTTGTTCTGGGGCAGCTCCTACAATGAGCAGTTCTTC. Its translation: CASSLFWGSSYNEQFF. The chain carries TRBV5-1 and TRBJ2-1, with TRBD1 as a possible D gene (5 bases). Germline CDR1 reads SGHRS; CDR2 reads YFSETQ. CDR3 length equals 16 residues. Trimming left V 1 base short and J 0 bases short, with 11 bases between.